These 15 T cell receptor beta chains were all obtained from the same sample, sequenced in a study of T cell repertoires in cytomegalovirus infection (dated 2019 in TCRdb). The run used an Illumina HiSeq 1500. TCRdb reprocessing: public reads trimmed at Q25 with fastp, clones called with MiXCR, in-frame beta chains kept. Every distinct CDR3 protein forms one entry, paired with its most common genes and DNA. This sample comprises around 300,000 distinct CDR3 sequences, 20% to 25% of them detected only once. The ten largest clones add up to about 21% of the sample. Their specific antigens are unknown. The treatment or condition label, read with the paper, signifies: in vitro stimulation with specific CMV peptide epitopes to enrich CMV-specific T cells. The source was cultured PBMCs, collected from culture after CMV antigen stimulation. Receptors were obtained from a human donor in good health (CMV status not recorded). Some clones in this sample may be carry-over from other donors' samples.

In DNA, the CDR3 is TGCAGTGCTAGAGATCCCAGCGGGAGACTGTTGGAGACCCAGTACTTC. It yields the protein CSARDPSGRLLETQYF. The chain recombines TRBV20-1 with TRBJ2-5; the match to TRBD2 covers 8 bases. Unmatched junction bases numbered 11, after V lost 0 bases and J lost 5 bases. Germline-derived CDR1 and CDR2 are DFQATT and SNEGSKA (reference sequence). CDR3 length equals 16 residues.

This clonotype was picked up a small number of times. This rearrangement joins TRBV27 to TRBJ1-1, with D tentatively TRBD1 (6 bases). Trimming removed 4 bases at V and 7 bases at J, with 13 bases between. Germline V CDR1 and CDR2: MNHEY, SMNVEV (reference sequence). CDR3 length: 13 residues. The CDR3 region has the DNA TGTGCCAGCAGTTGGGGGGGCCCAGGTGAAGCTTTCTTT. Its translation is CASSWGGPGEAFF.

This clonotype was detected a few times. DNA of the CDR3: TGTGCCAGCAGCTCCCACCCCGCTATAGCTTTCTTT. It codes for CASSSHPAIAFF. The rearrangement joins TRBV7-8 to TRBJ1-1, with no clear D. The germline V gene encodes CDR1 SGHVS and CDR2 FQNEAQ. V lost 4 bases, J lost 10 bases, and 13 bases lay in between. This CDR3 region has 12 residues.

This rearrangement joins TRBV11-1 to TRBJ2-3; D gene uncertain. In germline, CDR1 is SGHAT, CDR2 FQDESV (reference sequence). The CDR3 extends over 13 amino acids. Trimming pared 1 base from V and 4 bases from J, leaving 6 bases between. The CDR3 here is CASSLEWSDTQYF. In nucleotides, the CDR3 is TGTGCCAGCAGCTTAGAGTGGTCAGATACGCAGTATTTT. Combining the CDR3 with reference TRBV11-1 and TRBJ2-3 gives the whole variable domain EAEVAQSPRYKITEKSQAVAFWCDPISGHATLYWYRQILGQGPELLVQFQDESVVDDSQLPKDRFSAERLKGVDSTLKIQPAELGDSAMYLCASSLEWSDTQYFGPGTRLTVL.

The rearrangement joins TRBV20-1 to TRBJ2-7, with D possibly called TRBD1 or TRBD2 (5 bases each). Trimming pared 5 bases from V and 2 bases from J, leaving 13 bases between. The germline V gene encodes CDR1 DFQATT and CDR2 SNEGSKA (reference sequence). CDR3 length: 13 amino acids. The CDR3 bases are TGCAGTGCTCGGGACCTCCGGACCTACGAGCAGTACTTC. Protein sequence: CSARDLRTYEQYF.

This clonotype was seen a handful of times. The V call is TRBV6-2 or TRBV6-3, the J call TRBJ2-5, with D perhaps being TRBD1 or TRBD2 (6 bases each). V was trimmed by 5 bases and J by 0 bases, leaving 13 bases between them. This CDR3 spans 15 amino acids. Germline-derived CDR1 and CDR2 are MNHEY and SVGEGT. The CDR3 reads CASSPRGLYQETQYF. Here the CDR3 DNA reads TGTGCCAGCAGTCCCAGGGGACTGTACCAAGAGACCCAGTACTTC.

This clonotype was observed a handful of times. This chain connects TRBV19 to TRBJ1-5, with D uncertain. The CDR3 has 12 amino acids. CDR1 is LNHDA, CDR2 SQIVND, per germline (reference sequence). Trimming shortened V by 11 bases and J by 3 bases, and 11 bases separated the two germline ends. CDR3 protein: CAASSPNQPQHF. The CDR3 DNA sequence: TGTGCCGCCTCCAGCCCCAATCAGCCCCAGCATTTT. Looking up the rest from reference TRBV19 and TRBJ1-5 gives the full variable domain: DGGITQSPKYLFRKEGQNVTLSCEQNLNHDAMYWYRQDPGQGLRLIYYSQIVNDFQKGDIAEGYSVSREKKESFPLTVTSAQKNPTAFYLCAASSPNQPQHFGDGTRLSIL.

In this sample, this clonotype turned up many times. The V and J genes are TRBV12-5 and TRBJ2-3; D unresolved. V lost 6 bases and J lost 0, with 4 bases in between. CDR3 length equals 12 residues. Germline lookup yields CDR1 LGHNT and CDR2 FRNRAP. As DNA, the CDR3 is TGTGCTAGTGGAACGAGCACAGATACGCAGTATTTT. It encodes CASGTSTDTQYF.

In this sample, this clonotype turned up a few times. The J gene is TRBJ2-1, the V gene TRBV15; D is unresolved. Trimming stripped 0 bases from V and 6 bases from J, with 9 bases between. The length of the CDR3 is 14 residues. Germline values: CDR1 LNHNV, CDR2 YYDKDF (reference sequence). CDR3 residues: CATSRDLPSNEQFF. DNA for the CDR3: TGTGCCACCAGCAGAGACCTCCCGAGCAATGAGCAGTTCTTC.

The chain carries TRBV7-2 and TRBJ2-7; D possibly corresponds to TRBD1 (6 bases). V dropped 1 base and J dropped 2 bases, with 9 bases sitting between them. Germline values: CDR1 SGHTA, CDR2 FQGNSA. The CDR3 contains 14 residues. Here the CDR3 DNA reads TGTGCCAGCAGCTTAGAGGCAGGGGCCTACGAGCAGTACTTC. Protein: CASSLEAGAYEQYF.

The chain joins TRBV6-2 or TRBV6-3 to TRBJ2-1, with 7 bases fitting TRBD1. This CDR3 has 13 amino acids. Trimming took 7 bases from V and 6 from J; bases not matched to a gene: 6. Per the germline V gene, CDR1 is MNHEY and CDR2 is SVGEGT. CDR3 nucleotides: TGTGCCAGCAAACGAGGGGGCCCCAATGAGCAGTTCTTC. This gives the protein CASKRGGPNEQFF.

This clonotype was recorded many times. The chain couples TRBV7-2 to TRBJ2-3; D is ambiguous. The CDR3 has 13 residues. V lost 1 base and J 14 bases, leaving 16 bases between the germline ends. From germline, CDR1 is SGHTA and CDR2 FQGNSA. The CDR3 region has the DNA TGTGCCAGCAGCTTAGACGTGGTTAAGCCCCCGTATTTT. Encoded protein: CASSLDVVKPPYF.

This clonotype was seen many times. The V gene is TRBV10-1, the J gene TRBJ2-1; D is perhaps TRBD2 (6 bases). Germline V gene sequence: CDR1 WNHNN, CDR2 SYGVQD (reference sequence). The CDR3 has 13 residues. V lost 5 bases and J lost 7, with 12 bases in between. CDR3 DNA sequence: TGCGCCAGCAGTCCGGGACTTGTAAATGAGCAGTTCTTC. It codes for CASSPGLVNEQFF.

On this clonotype itself: A clone one base away is much larger, so this may be a read error. This chain uses TRBV7-2 with TRBJ2-3; D gene ambiguous. There are 15 residues in the CDR3. Germline V gene data show CDR1 as SGHTA and CDR2 as FQGNSA. Trimming took 1 base from V and 2 from J, leaving 10 bases between them. CDR3 sequence: CASSLVIGSTDTQYF. CDR3 sequence (DNA): TGTGCCAGCAGCTTAGTTATCGGGTCCACAGATACGCAGTATTTT.

About this clonotype: Because it lacks the conserved phenylalanine or tryptophan at the end, this CDR3 is likely a read error. V usage is TRBV12-3 or TRBV12-4 and J usage is TRBJ2-3; D gene uncertain. Trimming pared 6 bases from V and 0 bases from J, leaving 10 bases between. The CDR3 contains 14 residues. The CDR3 protein is CASSSLLSTDTQYV. For the CDR3, the DNA is TGTGCCAGCAGCTCTCTCCTGAGCACAGATACGCAGTATGTT.